The sequence of this T cell receptor (beta chain) was determined in a study of radiotherapy plus CTLA-4 blockade in lung cancer. The germline gives CDR1 SGHAT, CDR2 FQDESV (reference sequence). The CDR3 loop spans 17 amino acids. Germline trimming cut 4 bases from V and 5 bases from J; bases unmatched to any gene: 12. Regarding the study as a whole: The best predictor of response was reported to be early blood T cell clone dynamics, with interferon-beta. There was expansion of tumor-derived TCR clones in blood after radiotherapy plus ipilimumab.

Focal radiation with ipilimumab CTLA-4 blockade was given to patients with chemo-refractory metastatic non-small-cell lung cancer. The protocol was immunoSEQ multiplex PCR, while the TCRdb copy is restricted to in-frame clones and leaves out a portion. The top ten clones hold about 2.2% of a sample with 85,000 to 130,000 clones, 85% of them seen once. A few counts support this clone. Its antigen is still unknown. The clonotype was recovered from a human donor with non-small cell lung cancer that progressed on radiotherapy plus ipilimumab. Some clones in this sample may be carry-over from other donors' samples. V and J are TRBV11-1 and TRBJ2-5, with 11 bases lining up with TRBD1. This specimen consisted of peripheral blood, obtained from a patient treated with radiotherapy plus ipilimumab. The CDR3 bases are TGTGCCAGCAGCTCCTCCCGGACAGGGGGCGGTTGGGAGACCCAGTACTTC. Its translation is CASSSSRTGGGWETQYF.